This entry concerns a single T cell receptor beta chain. V dropped 5 bases and J dropped 6 bases, with 20 bases sitting between them. Germline V gene sequence: CDR1 SGHTA, CDR2 FQGNSA. The CDR3 length is 15 residues. This sample was taken from a study of blood T cell repertoires in COVID-19. Study context: Material from acute and convalescent COVID-19 was sourced from the United States, Italy and Spain. PBMCs, B-cell-depleted T cells, or T cells provided the cDNA or gDNA that made up the material.

Per the study methods: Reference gene primer amplification yielded estimated nucleated cell counts. Using immunoSEQ multiplex PCR, the repertoire was profiled, and TCRdb retains in-frame clones only, with some absent. V, J and clone size are those of that table, while D and trimming were read from the DNA. The sample consists of tens of thousands of clones, 80% of them appearing once. Sequenced material: peripheral blood. J is TRBJ2-7 and V is TRBV7-2; D is perhaps TRBD2 (6 bases). The receptor was derived from a woman aged 80 or older with acute or convalescent COVID-19. CDR3 in amino acids: CASSASGLGGIEQYF. The CDR3 region has the DNA TGTGCCAGCAGCGCATCCGGGCTGGGGGGAATCGAGCAGTACTTC.